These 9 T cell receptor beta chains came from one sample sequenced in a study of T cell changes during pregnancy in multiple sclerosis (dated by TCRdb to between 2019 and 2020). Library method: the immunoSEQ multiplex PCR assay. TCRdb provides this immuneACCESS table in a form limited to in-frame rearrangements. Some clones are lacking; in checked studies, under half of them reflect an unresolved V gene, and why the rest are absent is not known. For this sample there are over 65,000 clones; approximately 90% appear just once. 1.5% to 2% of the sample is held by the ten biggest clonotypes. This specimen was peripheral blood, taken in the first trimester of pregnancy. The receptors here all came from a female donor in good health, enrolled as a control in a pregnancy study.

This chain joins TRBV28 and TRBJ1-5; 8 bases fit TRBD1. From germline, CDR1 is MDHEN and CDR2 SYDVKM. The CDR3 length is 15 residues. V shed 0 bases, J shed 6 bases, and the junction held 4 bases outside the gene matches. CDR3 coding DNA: TGTGCCAGCAGTTTATGGACAGGGGCGGGTCAGCCCCAGCATTTT. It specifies CASSLWTGAGQPQHF.

The CDR3 sequence: CASSKGLAGGTSTDTQYF. The CDR3 DNA sequence: TGTGCCAGCAGCAAGGGGCTAGCGGGGGGGACTAGCACAGATACGCAGTATTTT. This chain uses TRBV7-2 with TRBJ2-3, with TRBD2 matching 12 bases. The CDR3 covers 18 residues. Trimming removed 5 bases from V and 0 bases from J; junction bases left unmatched: 9. CDR1 SGHTA and CDR2 FQGNSA come from the germline V gene.

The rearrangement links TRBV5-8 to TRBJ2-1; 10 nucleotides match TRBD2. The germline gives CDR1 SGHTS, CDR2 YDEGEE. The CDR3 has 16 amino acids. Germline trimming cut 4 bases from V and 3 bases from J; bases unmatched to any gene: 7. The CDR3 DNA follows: TGTGCCAGCAGCCCCCGTCTAGCGGGGGACTACAATGAGCAGTTCTTC. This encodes CASSPRLAGDYNEQFF.

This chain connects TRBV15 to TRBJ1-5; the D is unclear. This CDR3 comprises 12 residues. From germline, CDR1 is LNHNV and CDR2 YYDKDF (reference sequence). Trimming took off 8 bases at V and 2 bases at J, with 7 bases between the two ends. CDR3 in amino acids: CATLRGNQPQHF. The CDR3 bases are TGTGCCACCCTGAGGGGCAATCAGCCCCAGCATTTT.

CDR3 coding DNA: TGCAGCGTCCGGGACAGCGGCTCTGGAAACACCATATATTTT. Its translation: CSVRDSGSGNTIYF. The chain couples TRBV29-1 to TRBJ1-3; 7 bases map to TRBD1. V was clipped by 6 bases and J by 0 bases; unmatched bases: 5. Germline loops: CDR1 SQVTM, CDR2 ANQGSEA. The CDR3 sequence is 14 residues long.

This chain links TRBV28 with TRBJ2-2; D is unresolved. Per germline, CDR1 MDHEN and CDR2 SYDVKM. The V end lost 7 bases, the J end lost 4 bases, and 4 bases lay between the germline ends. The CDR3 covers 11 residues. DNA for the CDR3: TGTGCCAGCACTCGCACCGGGGAGCTGTTTTTT. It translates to CASTRTGELFF.

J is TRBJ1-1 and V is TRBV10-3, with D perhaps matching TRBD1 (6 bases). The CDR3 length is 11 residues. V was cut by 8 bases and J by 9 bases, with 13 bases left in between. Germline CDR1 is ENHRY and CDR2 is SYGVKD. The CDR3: CAIGGGLQAFF. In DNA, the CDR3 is TGTGCCATCGGCGGGGGCTTGCAAGCTTTCTTT.

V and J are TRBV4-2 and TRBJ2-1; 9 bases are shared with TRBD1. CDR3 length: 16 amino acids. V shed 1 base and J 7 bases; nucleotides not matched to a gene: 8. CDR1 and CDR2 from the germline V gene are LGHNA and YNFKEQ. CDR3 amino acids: CASSQVGGTGKNEQFF. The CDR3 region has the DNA TGTGCCAGCAGCCAAGTAGGGGGGACAGGGAAGAATGAGCAGTTCTTC.

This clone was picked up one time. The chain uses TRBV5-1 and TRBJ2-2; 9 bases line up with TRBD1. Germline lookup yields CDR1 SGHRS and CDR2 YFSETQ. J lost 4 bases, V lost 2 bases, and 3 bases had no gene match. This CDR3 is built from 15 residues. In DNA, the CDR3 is TGCGCCAGCAGCTTCCGGGACAGGGCCACCGGGGAGCTGTTTTTT. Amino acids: CASSFRDRATGELFF.